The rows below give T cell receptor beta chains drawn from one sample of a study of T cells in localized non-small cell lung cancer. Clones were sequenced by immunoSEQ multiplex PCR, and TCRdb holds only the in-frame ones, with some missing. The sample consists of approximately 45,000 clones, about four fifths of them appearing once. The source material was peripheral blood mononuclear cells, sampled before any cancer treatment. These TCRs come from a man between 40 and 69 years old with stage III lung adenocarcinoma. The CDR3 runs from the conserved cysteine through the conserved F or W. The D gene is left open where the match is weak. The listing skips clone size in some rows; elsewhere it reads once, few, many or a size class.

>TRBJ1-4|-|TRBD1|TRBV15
TGTGCCACCAGCAGACCTACGACAGGGAATGAAAAACTGTTTTTT
CATSRPTTGNEKLFF
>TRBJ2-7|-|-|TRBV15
TGTGCCACCAGCAGAGCCAGGAGAAGCTCCTACGAGCAGTACTTC
CATSRARRSSYEQYF
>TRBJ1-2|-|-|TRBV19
TGTGCCAGTAGTATTTGGGACGGAGAAGCCGCCGCCTATGGCTACACCTTC
CASSIWDGEAAAYGYTF
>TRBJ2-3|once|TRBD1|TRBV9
TGTGCCAGCAGCGTAGAGACAGGGGGCTTGAGCACAGATACGCAGTATTTT
CASSVETGGLSTDTQYF
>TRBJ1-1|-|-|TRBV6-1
TGTGCCAGCAGTGAGTCCCTTTGGGACACTGAAGCTTTCTTT
CASSESLWDTEAFF
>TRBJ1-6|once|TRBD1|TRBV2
TGTGCCAGCAGGCCGAACCCGGGACAGGATTCACCCCTCCACTTT
CASRPNPGQDSPLHF
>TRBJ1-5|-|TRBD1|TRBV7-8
TGTGCCAGCAGCCCAGCAAATACAGGGGGTCAGCCCCAGCATTTT
CASSPANTGGQPQHF
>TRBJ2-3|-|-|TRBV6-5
TGTGCCAGCAGCCTAGGGGGACTAAGCACAGATACGCAGTATTTT
CASSLGGLSTDTQYF
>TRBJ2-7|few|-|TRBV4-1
TGCGCCAGCAGCCAAGTTCCGGGTCCCGCCTACGAGCAGTACTTC
CASSQVPGPAYEQYF
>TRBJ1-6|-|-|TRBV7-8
TGTGCCAGCAGCTTAGCGGGAACAGGGACGCTCTCCTATAATTCACCCCTCCACTTT
CASSLAGTGTLSYNSPLHF
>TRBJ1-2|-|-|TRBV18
TGTGCCAGCTCACCACCGCTTTCCTATGGCTACACCTTC
CASSPPLSYGYTF
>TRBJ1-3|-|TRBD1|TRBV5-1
TGCGCCAGCAGCAAGACAGGGGCCCAGATGTTGGACACCATATATTTT
CASSKTGAQMLDTIYF
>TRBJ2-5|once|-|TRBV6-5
TGTGCCAGCACACTGGGGCCACGGGTGGGGGAGACCCAGTACTTC
CASTLGPRVGETQYF
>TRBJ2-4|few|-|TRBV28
TGTGCCAGCAGTTTACCGCGCACTGGGACCTTAGCCAAAAACATTCAGTACTTC
CASSLPRTGTLAKNIQYF
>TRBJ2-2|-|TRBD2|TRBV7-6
TGTGCCAGCAGCCGTAGCGGGGGGGCATCAGGGGAGCTGTTTTTT
CASSRSGGASGELFF
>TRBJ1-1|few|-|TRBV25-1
TGTGCCAGCAGTCCGACAGGCGGGACTGAAGCTTTCTTT
CASSPTGGTEAFF
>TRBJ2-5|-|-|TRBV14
TGTGCCAGCAGCCAAGCGGTTTTCGGGACCCAGTACTTC
CASSQAVFGTQYF
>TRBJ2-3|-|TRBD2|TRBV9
TGTGCCAGCAGCGTAGTCAGCGGGGGCGGAGATACGCAGTATTTT
CASSVVSGGGDTQYF
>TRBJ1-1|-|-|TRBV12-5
TGTGCTAGTGGTGGGTATTCTGAAGCTTTCTTT
CASGGYSEAFF
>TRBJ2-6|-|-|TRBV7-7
TGTGCCAGCAGCAGCTTCATTAAGTGCCAAAGTCGGGCCAACGTCCTGACTTTC
CASSSFIKCQSRANVLTF
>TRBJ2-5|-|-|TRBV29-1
TGCAGCGCCTCCGGGACACAGGAGCTCCAGTACTTC
CSASGTQELQYF
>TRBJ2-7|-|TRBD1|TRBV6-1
TGTGCCAGCAAACAGGGGGCAGTCTACGAGCAGTACTTC
CASKQGAVYEQYF
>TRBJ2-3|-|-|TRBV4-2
TGTGCCAGCAGCCAAGATCTAGTCCGCACAGATACGCAGTATTTT
CASSQDLVRTDTQYF
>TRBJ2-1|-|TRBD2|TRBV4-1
TGCGCCAGCAGCTTCTTAACTAGCGGGGGATACAATGAGCAGTTCTTC
CASSFLTSGGYNEQFF
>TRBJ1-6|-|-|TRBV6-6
TGTGCCAGCAGACCTCGGGGGGGGGAGAATTCACCCCTCCACTTT
CASRPRGGENSPLHF
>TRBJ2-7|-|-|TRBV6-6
TGTGCCAGCAGTTACTCGAAACGGGCTTCCTACGAGCAGTACTTC
CASSYSKRASYEQYF
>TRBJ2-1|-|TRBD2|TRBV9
TGTGCCAGCAGCGTAGGACTAGCGGGGGGCAATGAGCAGTTCTTC
CASSVGLAGGNEQFF
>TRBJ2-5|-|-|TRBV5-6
TGTGCCAGCACCCTGTTTTTCGGAGAGACCCAGTACTTC
CASTLFFGETQYF
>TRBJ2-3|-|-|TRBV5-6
TGTGCCAGCAGCTTTCAGGGGACCACAGATACGCAGTATTTT
CASSFQGTTDTQYF
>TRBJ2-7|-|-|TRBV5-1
TGTGCCAGCAGCTCCTACGGGTCCTCCTACGAGCAGTACTTC
CASSSYGSSYEQYF
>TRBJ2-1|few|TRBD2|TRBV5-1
TGCGCCAGCAGCCCCAGAATAGCGGGGGCCTACAATGAGCAGTTCTTC
CASSPRIAGAYNEQFF
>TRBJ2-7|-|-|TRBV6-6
TGTGCCAGCAGTGACGGGACATCAGCTAGGGAGCAGTACTTC
CASSDGTSAREQYF
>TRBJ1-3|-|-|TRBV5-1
TGCGCCAGCAGCTTGTTTCAGGGACCCTCTGGAAACACCATATATTTT
CASSLFQGPSGNTIYF
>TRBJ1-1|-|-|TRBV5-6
TGTGCCAGTCAGTATACAGGGAACTATGAAGCTTTCTTT
CASQYTGNYEAFF
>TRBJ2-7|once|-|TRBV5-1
TGCGCCAGCAGCCCCGGTCCGGAGACCACCTACGAGCAGTACTTC
CASSPGPETTYEQYF
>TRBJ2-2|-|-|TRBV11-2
TGTGCCAGCAGCTTAGTGACAAAGGGAGGGGAGCTGTTTTTT
CASSLVTKGGELFF
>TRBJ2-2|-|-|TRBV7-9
TGTGCCAGCAGCTTATTGAGCGCGTCTAACGGGGAGCTGTTTTTT
CASSLLSASNGELFF
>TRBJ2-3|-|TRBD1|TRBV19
TGTGCCAGTAGGATACAGGGGTTGTCGGATACGCAGTATTTT
CASRIQGLSDTQYF
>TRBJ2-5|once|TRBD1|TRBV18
TGTGCCAGCTCACCCGGACAGGGTGGGGAGACCCAGTACTTC
CASSPGQGGETQYF
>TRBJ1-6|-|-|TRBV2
TGTGCGAAGGGGGGGAGCTCCTATAATTCACCCCTCCACTTT
CAKGGSSYNSPLHF
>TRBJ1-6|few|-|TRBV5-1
TGCGCCAGCAGCTTGTCCTCCATTGCGGGGGTCCTTGGTTCACCCCTCCACTTT
CASSLSSIAGVLGSPLHF
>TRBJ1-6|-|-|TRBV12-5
TGTGCTAGTGGTTTGGAGCAGGATTCACCCCTCCACTTT
CASGLEQDSPLHF
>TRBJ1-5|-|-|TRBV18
TGTGCCAGCTCACCCGCCTTCAATCAGCCCCAGCATTTT
CASSPAFNQPQHF
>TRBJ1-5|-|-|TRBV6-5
TGTGCCAGCAGACAAAACAGGGATAGCAATCAGCCCCAGCATTTT
CASRQNRDSNQPQHF
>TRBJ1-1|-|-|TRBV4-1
TGCGCCAGCAGCCACCCCTTGACGACAGAGATGAACACTGAAGCTTTCTTT
CASSHPLTTEMNTEAFF
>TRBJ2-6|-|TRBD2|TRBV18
TGTGCCAGCTCACCCCAGTTGGGGGGGGAAACTTTC
CASSPQLGGETF
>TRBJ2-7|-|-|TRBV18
TGTGCCAGCTCACTAGGGATACAGGGATCCTACGAGCAGTACTTC
CASSLGIQGSYEQYF
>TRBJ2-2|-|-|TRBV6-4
TGTGCCAGCAGTTTATCTGGGGGCGCCGGGGAGCTGTTTTTT
CASSLSGGAGELFF
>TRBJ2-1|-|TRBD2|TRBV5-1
TGCGCCAGCAGCCTCTACCCAGCGGGGGACTACAATGAGCAGTTCTTC
CASSLYPAGDYNEQFF
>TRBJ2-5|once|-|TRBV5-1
TGCGCCAGCAGTCGATCCAACAGGGAACAAGAGACCCAGTACTTC
CASSRSNREQETQYF
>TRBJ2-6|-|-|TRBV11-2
TGTGCCAGCAGCTTAGTGGGGGATCGCACCTCTGGGGCCAACGTCCTGACTTTC
CASSLVGDRTSGANVLTF
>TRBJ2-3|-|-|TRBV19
TGTGCCAGTGCATCGGGGGATACGCAGTATTTT
CASASGDTQYF
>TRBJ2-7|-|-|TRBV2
TGTGCCAGCAGTGTGGACACGTCCGTGGAGCAGTACTTC
CASSVDTSVEQYF
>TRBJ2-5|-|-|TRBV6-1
TGTGCCAGCAGTGGGACATCACAAGAGACCCAGTACTTC
CASSGTSQETQYF
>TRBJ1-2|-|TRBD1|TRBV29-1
TGCAGCGTCAACAGGGGGGCCTATGGCTACACCTTC
CSVNRGAYGYTF
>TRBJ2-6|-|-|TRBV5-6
TGTGCCAGCAGCTTGGCGCTGTCGACAATTGGGGCCAACGTCCTGACTTTC
CASSLALSTIGANVLTF
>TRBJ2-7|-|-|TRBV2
TGTGCCAGCAGCACAGACTTTACCTACGAGCAGTACTTC
CASSTDFTYEQYF
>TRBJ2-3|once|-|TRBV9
TGTGCCAGCAGCGTATCCCACGGAGATACGCAGTATTTT
CASSVSHGDTQYF
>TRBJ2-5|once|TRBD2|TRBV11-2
TGTGCCAGCAGCGCGAACTCGGGAGGTGGAGAGACCCAGTACTTC
CASSANSGGGETQYF